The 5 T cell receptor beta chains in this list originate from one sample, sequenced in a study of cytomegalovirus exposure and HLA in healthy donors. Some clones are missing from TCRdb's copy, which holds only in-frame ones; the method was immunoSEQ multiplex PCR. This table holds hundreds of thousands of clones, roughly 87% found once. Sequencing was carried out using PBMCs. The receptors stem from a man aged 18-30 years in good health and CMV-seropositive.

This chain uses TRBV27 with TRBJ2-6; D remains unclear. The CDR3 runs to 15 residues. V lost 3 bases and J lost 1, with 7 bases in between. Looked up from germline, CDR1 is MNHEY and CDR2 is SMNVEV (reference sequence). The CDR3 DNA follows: TGTGCCAGCAGTTTGCTACCTTCTGGGGCCAACGTCCTGACTTTC. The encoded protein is CASSLLPSGANVLTF. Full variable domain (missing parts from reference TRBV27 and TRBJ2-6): EAQVTQNPRYLITVTGKKLTVTCSQNMNHEYMSWYRQDPGLGLRQIYYSMNVEVTDKGDVPEGYKVSRKEKRNFPLILESPSPNQTSLYFCASSLLPSGANVLTFGAGSRLTVL.

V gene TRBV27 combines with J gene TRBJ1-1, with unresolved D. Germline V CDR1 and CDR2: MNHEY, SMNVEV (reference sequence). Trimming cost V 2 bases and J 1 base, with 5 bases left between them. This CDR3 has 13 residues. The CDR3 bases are TGTGCCAGCAGTTTAGTCTGGAACACTGAAGCTTTCTTT. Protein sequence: CASSLVWNTEAFF.

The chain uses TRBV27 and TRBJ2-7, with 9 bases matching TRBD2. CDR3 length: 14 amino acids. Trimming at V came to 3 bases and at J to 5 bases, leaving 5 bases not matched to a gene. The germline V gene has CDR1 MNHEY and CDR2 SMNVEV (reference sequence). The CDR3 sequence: CASSFASGTHEQYF. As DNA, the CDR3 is TGTGCCAGCAGTTTTGCTAGCGGGACACACGAGCAGTACTTC.

The CDR3 here is CSVQTSGRAGNQETQYF. The CDR3 bases are TGCAGCGTCCAGACTAGCGGGAGGGCCGGAAACCAAGAGACCCAGTACTTC. The rearrangement uses TRBV29-1 and TRBJ2-5, with 14 positions matching TRBD2. CDR3 length: 17 residues. V lost 6 bases, J lost 0 bases, and 9 bases stayed unmatched. Germline CDR1 and CDR2: SQVTM and ANQGSEA. The full variable domain, in which reference TRBV29-1 and TRBJ2-5 provide the parts outside the CDR3, is SAVISQKPSRDICQRGTSLTIQCQVDSQVTMMFWYRQQPGQSLTLIATANQGSEATYESGFVIDKFPISRPNLTFSTLTVSNMSPEDSSIYLCSVQTSGRAGNQETQYFGPGTRLLVL.

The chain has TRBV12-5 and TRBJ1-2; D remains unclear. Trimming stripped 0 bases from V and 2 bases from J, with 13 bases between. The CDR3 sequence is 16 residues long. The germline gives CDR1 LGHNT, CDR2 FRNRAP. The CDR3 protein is CASGLVIGVDNYGYTF. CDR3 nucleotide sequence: TGTGCTAGTGGTTTGGTAATAGGAGTCGACAACTATGGCTACACCTTC. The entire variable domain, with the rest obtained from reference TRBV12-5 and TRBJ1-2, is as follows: DARVTQTPRHKVTEMGQEVTMRCQPILGHNTVFWYRQTMMQGLELLAYFRNRAPLDDSGMPKDRFSAEMPDATLATLKIQPSEPRDSAVYFCASGLVIGVDNYGYTFGSGTRLTVV.